This record looks at one T cell receptor beta chain sequence and its context. Its target is not known. The record originates from a study of STAT5B mutations in CD4+ large granular lymphocyte leukemia. Original processing methods: Putative leukemic clones, a few dozen in all, each exceeded 5% of the repertoire. Method: immunoSEQ multiplex PCR; TCRdb's copy keeps in-frame clones and lacks some. D and trimming were read from the DNA, whereas the V and J calls and clone size are those reported in that table. The data hold thousands of clones, with under 90% observed a single time. CDR1 and CDR2 (germline): MGHDK, SYGVNS. V was trimmed by 7 bases and J by 1 base, leaving 16 bases between them. This CDR3 region has 15 residues. General study findings and limits: Main leukemic clonotypes were patient-specific, but more than 20% appeared at low frequency elsewhere. Patient CD4-sorted repertoires looked more clonal than healthy CD4+ repertoires, even without putative leukemic clones. 8/27 top patient clones versus 2/35 control clones were TRBV06-family.

The receptor's source is a woman in her 70s with CD4+ T-cell large granular lymphocyte leukemia. The chain employs TRBV25-1 and TRBJ2-5, with D possibly called TRBD1 or TRBD2 (6 bases each). The sample taken for sequencing was PBMCs. CDR3 loop: CASNPTGATQETQYF. The CDR3 nucleotides are TGTGCCAGCAACCCGACGGGGGCAACCCAAGAGACCCAGTACTTC.